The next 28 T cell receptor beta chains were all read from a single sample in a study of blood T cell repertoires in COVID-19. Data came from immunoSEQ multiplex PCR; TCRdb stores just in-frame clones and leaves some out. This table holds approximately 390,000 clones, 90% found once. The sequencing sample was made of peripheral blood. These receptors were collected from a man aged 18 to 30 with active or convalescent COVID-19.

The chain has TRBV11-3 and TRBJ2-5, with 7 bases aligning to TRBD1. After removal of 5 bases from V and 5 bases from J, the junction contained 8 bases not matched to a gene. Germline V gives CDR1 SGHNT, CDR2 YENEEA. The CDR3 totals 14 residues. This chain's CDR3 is CASSPQGLGETQYF. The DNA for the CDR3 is TGTGCCAGCAGCCCACAGGGGTTGGGGGAGACCCAGTACTTC.

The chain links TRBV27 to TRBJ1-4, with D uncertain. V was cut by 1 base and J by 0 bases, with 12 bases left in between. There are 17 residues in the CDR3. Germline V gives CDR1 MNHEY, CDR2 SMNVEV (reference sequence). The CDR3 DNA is TGTGCCAGCAGTTTATTGGGCAAATCATCAACTAATGAAAAACTGTTTTTT. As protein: CASSLLGKSSTNEKLFF.

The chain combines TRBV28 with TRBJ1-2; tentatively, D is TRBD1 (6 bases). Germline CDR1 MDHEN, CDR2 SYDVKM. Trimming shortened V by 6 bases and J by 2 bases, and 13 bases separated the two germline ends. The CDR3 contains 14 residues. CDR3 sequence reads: CASSLHQGNYGYTF. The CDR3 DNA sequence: TGTGCCAGCAGCCTCCACCAGGGGAACTATGGCTACACCTTC.

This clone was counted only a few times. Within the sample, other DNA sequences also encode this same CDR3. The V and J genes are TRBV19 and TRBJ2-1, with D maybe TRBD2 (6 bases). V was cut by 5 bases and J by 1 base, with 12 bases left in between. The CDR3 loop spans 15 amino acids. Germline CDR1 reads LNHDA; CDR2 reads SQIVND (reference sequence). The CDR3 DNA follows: TGTGCCAGTAGTCTCACCGGGGGATCCTACAATGAGCAGTTCTTC. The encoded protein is CASSLTGGSYNEQFF.

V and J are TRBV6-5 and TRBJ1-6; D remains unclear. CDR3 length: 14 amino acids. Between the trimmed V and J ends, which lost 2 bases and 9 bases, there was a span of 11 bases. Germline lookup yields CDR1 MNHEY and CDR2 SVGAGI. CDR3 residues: CASSYGDLPSPLHF. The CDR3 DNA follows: TGTGCCAGCAGTTACGGAGACCTCCCTTCACCCCTCCACTTT.

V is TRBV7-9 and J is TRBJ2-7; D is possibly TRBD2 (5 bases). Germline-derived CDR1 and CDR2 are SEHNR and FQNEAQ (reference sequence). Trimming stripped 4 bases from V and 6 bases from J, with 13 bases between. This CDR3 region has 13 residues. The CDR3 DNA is TGTGCCAGCAGCTCGGGAACGGTGGTCGAGCAGTACTTC. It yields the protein CASSSGTVVEQYF.

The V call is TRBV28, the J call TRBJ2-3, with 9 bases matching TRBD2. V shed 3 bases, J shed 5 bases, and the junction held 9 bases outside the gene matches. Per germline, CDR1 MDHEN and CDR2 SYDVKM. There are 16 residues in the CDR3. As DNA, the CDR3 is TGTGCCAGCAGTTTGGGGGGTAGCGGGAGAGGAGATACGCAGTATTTT. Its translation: CASSLGGSGRGDTQYF.

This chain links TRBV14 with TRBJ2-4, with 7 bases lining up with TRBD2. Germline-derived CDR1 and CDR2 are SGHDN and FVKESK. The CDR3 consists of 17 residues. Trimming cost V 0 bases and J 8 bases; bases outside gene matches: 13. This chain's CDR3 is CASSQERPRQGGDIQYF. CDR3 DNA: TGTGCCAGCAGCCAAGAGCGCCCGCGTCAGGGAGGGGACATTCAGTACTTC.

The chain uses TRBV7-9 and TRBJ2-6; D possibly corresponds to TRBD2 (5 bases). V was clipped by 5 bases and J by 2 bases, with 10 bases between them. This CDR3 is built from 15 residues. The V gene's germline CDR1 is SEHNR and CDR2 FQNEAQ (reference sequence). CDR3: CASSQTSPGANVLTF. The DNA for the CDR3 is TGTGCCAGCAGCCAAACTAGTCCTGGGGCCAACGTCCTGACTTTC.

CDR3 DNA sequence: TGTGCCAGCAGAAGACAGGGGGCGATCGGGGAGCTGTTTTTT. This gives the protein CASRRQGAIGELFF. The chain links TRBV9 to TRBJ2-2, with TRBD1 matching over 10 bases. Germline CDR1 is SGDLS and CDR2 is YYNGEE. The junction had 5 bases not matched to a gene; V was cut back by 5 bases and J by 7 bases. The CDR3 totals 14 residues.

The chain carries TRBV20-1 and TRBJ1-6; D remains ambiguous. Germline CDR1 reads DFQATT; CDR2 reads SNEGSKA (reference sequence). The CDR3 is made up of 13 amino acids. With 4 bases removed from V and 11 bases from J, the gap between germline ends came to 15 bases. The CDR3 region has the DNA TGCAGTGCTACTGACGGTGGGCCTGCACCCCTCCACTTT. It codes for CSATDGGPAPLHF.

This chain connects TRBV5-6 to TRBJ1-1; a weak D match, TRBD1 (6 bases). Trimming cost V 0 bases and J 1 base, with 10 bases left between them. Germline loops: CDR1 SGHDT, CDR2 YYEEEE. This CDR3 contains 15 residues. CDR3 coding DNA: TGTGCCAGCAGCTTGGGGCAGGGGAGGAACACTGAAGCTTTCTTT. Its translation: CASSLGQGRNTEAFF. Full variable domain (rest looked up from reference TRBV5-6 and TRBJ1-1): DAGVTQSPTHLIKTRGQQVTLRCSPKSGHDTVSWYQQALGQGPQFIFQYYEEEERQRGNFPDRFSGHQFPNYSSELNVNALLLGDSALYLCASSLGQGRNTEAFFGQGTRLTVV.

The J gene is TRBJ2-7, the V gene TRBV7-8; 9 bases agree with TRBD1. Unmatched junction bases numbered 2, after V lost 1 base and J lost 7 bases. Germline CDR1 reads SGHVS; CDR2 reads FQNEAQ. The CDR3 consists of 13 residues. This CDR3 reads CASSLDRGREQYF. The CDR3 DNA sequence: TGTGCCAGCAGCTTAGACAGGGGGCGAGAGCAGTACTTC.

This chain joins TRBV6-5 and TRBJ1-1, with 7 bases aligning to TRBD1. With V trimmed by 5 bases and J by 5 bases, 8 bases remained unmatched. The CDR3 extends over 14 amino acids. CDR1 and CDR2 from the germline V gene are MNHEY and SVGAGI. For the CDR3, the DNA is TGTGCCAGCAGTAGTCGGACAGGAGGAACTGAAGCTTTCTTT. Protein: CASSSRTGGTEAFF.

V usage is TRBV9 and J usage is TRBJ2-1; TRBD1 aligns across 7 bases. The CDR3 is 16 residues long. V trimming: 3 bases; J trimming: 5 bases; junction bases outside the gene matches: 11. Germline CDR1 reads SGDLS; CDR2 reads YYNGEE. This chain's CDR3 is CASSGREGGEDNEQFF. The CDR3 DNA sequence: TGTGCCAGCAGCGGAAGAGAAGGGGGCGAAGACAATGAGCAGTTCTTC.

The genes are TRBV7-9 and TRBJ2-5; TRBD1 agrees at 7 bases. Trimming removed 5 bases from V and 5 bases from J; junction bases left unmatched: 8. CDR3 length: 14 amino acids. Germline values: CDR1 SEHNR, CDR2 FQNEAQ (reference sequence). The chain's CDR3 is CASSPTTDRETQYF. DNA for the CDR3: TGTGCCAGCAGCCCGACTACGGACAGGGAGACCCAGTACTTC.

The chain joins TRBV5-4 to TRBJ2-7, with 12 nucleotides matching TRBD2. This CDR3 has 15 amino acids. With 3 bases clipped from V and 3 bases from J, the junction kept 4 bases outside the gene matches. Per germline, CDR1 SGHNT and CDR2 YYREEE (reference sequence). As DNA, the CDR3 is TGTGCCAGCAGCTCGGGGACTAGCGGGTTCTACGAGCAGTACTTC. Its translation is CASSSGTSGFYEQYF.

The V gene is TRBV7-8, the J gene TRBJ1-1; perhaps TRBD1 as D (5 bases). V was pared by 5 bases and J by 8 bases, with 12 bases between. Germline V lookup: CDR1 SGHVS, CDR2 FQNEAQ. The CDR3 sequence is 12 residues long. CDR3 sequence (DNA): TGTGCCAGCAGCCGTACAGGATTCGAAGCTTTCTTT. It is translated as CASSRTGFEAFF.

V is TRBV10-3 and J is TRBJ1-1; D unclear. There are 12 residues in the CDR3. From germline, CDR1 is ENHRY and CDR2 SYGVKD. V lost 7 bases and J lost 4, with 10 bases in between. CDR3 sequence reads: CAINGRGTEAFF. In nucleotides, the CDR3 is TGTGCCATCAACGGCAGAGGCACTGAAGCTTTCTTT.

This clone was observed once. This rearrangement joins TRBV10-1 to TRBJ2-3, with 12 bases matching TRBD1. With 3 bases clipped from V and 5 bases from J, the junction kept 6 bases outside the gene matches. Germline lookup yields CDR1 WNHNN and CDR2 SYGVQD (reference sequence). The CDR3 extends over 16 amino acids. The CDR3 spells CASSDGTGGHRDTQYF. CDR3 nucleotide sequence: TGCGCCAGCAGTGACGGGACAGGGGGCCATAGAGATACGCAGTATTTT.

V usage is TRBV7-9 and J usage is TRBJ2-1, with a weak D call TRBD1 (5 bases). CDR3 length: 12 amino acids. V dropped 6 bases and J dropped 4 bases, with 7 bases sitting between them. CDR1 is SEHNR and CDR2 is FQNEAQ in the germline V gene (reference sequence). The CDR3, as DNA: TGTGCCAGCAGGACAGCTTACAATGAGCAGTTCTTC. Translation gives CASRTAYNEQFF.

Here the CDR3 reads CASSLVEREGYEQYF. CDR3 nucleotide sequence: TGCGCCAGCAGCTTGGTGGAGCGGGAGGGCTACGAGCAGTACTTC. This rearrangement joins TRBV5-1 to TRBJ2-7, with 10 bases matching TRBD2. V was pared by 0 bases and J by 3 bases, with 3 bases of the junction left unmatched. CDR1 SGHRS and CDR2 YFSETQ come from the germline V gene. The CDR3 is made up of 15 amino acids.

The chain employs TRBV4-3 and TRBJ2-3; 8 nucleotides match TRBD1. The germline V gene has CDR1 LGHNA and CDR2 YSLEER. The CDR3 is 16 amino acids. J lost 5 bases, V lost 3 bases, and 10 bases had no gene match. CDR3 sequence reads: CASSQVIQGAKDTQYF. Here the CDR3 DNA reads TGCGCCAGCAGCCAGGTAATTCAGGGGGCCAAAGATACGCAGTATTTT.

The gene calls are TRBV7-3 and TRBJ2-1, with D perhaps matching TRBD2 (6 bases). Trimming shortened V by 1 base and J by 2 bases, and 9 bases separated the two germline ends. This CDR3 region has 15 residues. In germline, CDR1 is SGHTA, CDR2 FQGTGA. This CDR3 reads CASSLNSGTYNEQFF. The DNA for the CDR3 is TGTGCCAGCAGCTTAAATAGCGGTACCTACAATGAGCAGTTCTTC.

The chain's CDR3 is CASSVTGSAEAFF. Written as DNA, the CDR3 is TGTGCCAGCAGCGTGACAGGGTCGGCTGAAGCTTTCTTT. The rearrangement uses TRBV9 and TRBJ1-1; 7 nucleotides align to TRBD1. The germline V gene encodes CDR1 SGDLS and CDR2 YYNGEE. J lost 6 bases, V lost 2 bases, and 4 bases had no gene match. The CDR3 totals 13 residues.

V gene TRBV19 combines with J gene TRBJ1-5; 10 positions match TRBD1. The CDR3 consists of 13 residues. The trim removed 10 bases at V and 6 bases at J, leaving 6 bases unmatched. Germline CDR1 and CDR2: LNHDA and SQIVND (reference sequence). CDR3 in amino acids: CATKGQGTQPQHF. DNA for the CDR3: TGTGCCACCAAGGGACAGGGGACTCAGCCCCAGCATTTT.

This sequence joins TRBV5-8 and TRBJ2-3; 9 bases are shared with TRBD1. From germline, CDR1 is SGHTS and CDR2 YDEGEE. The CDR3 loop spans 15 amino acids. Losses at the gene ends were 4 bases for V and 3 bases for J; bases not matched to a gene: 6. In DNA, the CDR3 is TGTGCCAGCAGCCTGACAGGGGGGGAGACAGATACGCAGTATTTT. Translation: CASSLTGGETDTQYF.

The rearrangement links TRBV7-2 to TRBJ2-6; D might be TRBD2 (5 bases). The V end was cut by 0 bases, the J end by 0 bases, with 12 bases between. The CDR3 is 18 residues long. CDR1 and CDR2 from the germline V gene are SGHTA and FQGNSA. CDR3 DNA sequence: TGTGCCAGCAGCTTAGCAGGCGGAGGTCTCTCTGGGGCCAACGTCCTGACTTTC. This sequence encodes CASSLAGGGLSGANVLTF. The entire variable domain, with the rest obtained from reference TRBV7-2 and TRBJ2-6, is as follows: GAGVSQSPSNKVTEKGKDVELRCDPISGHTALYWYRQSLGQGLEFLIYFQGNSAPDKSGLPSDRFSAERTGGSVSTLTIQRTQQEDSAVYLCASSLAGGGLSGANVLTFGAGSRLTVL.